The next 17 T cell receptor beta chains were all read from a single sample in a study of blood T cell repertoires in COVID-19. Some clones are missing from TCRdb's copy, which holds only in-frame ones; the method was immunoSEQ multiplex PCR. The sample includes over 130,000 clones, approximately 83% of them seen just once. Specimen: peripheral blood. These receptors originate from a man aged 70-80 years with acute or convalescent COVID-19.

The J gene is TRBJ2-6, the V gene TRBV3-1 (or the pseudogene TRBV3-2); a possible D gene is TRBD1 (5 bases). The CDR3 spans 16 residues. Trimming left V 1 base short and J 2 bases short, with 9 bases between. Germline V gene lookup returns CDR1 LGHDT and CDR2 YNNKEL (reference sequence). Here the CDR3 DNA reads TGTGCCAGCAGCCAAGGGGCAGGGCCTGGGGCCAACGTCCTGACTTTC. Its protein product is CASSQGAGPGANVLTF.

This rearrangement joins TRBV29-1 to TRBJ1-2, with a weak D call TRBD1 (5 bases). CDR1 is SQVTM and CDR2 is ANQGSEA in the germline V gene. The CDR3 has 14 amino acids. Trimming left V 6 bases short and J 5 bases short, with 19 bases between. DNA of the CDR3: TGCAGCGTGGGGCACCCGGGGGTGGAATATGGCTACACCTTC. It yields the protein CSVGHPGVEYGYTF.

The chain links TRBV19 to TRBJ2-1; D perhaps matches TRBD2 (5 bases). The CDR3 extends over 10 amino acids. Germline V gene sequence: CDR1 LNHDA, CDR2 SQIVND (reference sequence). This CDR3 reads CATGGNEQFF. CDR3 coding DNA: TGTGCTACCGGAGGCAATGAGCAGTTCTTC.

The chain links TRBV9 to TRBJ1-2; 9 bases fit TRBD1. V lost 3 bases to trimming and J lost 3 bases; unmatched junction nucleotides: 6. This CDR3 contains 15 residues. Germline V gene data show CDR1 as SGDLS and CDR2 as YYNGEE. This chain's CDR3 is CASSARDRVDYGYTF. The CDR3 coding sequence is TGTGCCAGCAGCGCCCGGGACAGGGTTGACTATGGCTACACCTTC.

V gene TRBV28 combines with J gene TRBJ2-1; 9 bases map to TRBD2. Trimming removed 2 bases from V and 4 bases from J; junction bases left unmatched: 3. The CDR3 is 15 amino acids. Germline-derived CDR1 and CDR2 are MDHEN and SYDVKM. Here the CDR3 reads CASSLATSGYNEQFF. Here the CDR3 DNA reads TGTGCCAGCAGTTTAGCGACTAGCGGTTACAATGAGCAGTTCTTC.

The CDR3 protein is CAWSRDRVRAFF. CDR3 DNA sequence: TGTGCCTGGTCCCGGGACAGGGTAAGAGCTTTCTTT. The genes are TRBV30 and TRBJ1-1; 9 bases are shared with TRBD1. CDR1 and CDR2 (germline): GTSNPN, SVGIG (reference sequence). CDR3 length equals 12 residues. The V segment lost 5 bases and the J segment 10 bases; nucleotides outside the gene matches: 8.

The chain is built from TRBV7-2 and TRBJ2-7; TRBD1 might be the D (5 bases). Germline CDR1 and CDR2: SGHTA and FQGNSA. The V gene lost 1 base and the J gene lost 3 bases, with 10 bases spanning the gap. The CDR3 runs 14 residues. This CDR3 reads CASSLVTALYEQYF. For the CDR3, the DNA is TGTGCCAGCAGCTTAGTGACAGCCCTCTACGAGCAGTACTTC.

The chain carries TRBV4-2 and TRBJ1-5; D remains unclear. The CDR3 loop spans 15 amino acids. V was shortened by 2 bases and J by 5 bases, with 13 bases between the two germline ends. From germline, CDR1 is LGHNA and CDR2 YNFKEQ. CDR3 in DNA: TGTGCCAGCAGCCAATGGCAGGTAGGCGATCAGCCCCAGCATTTT. This encodes CASSQWQVGDQPQHF.

There are a few counts of this clone. V usage is TRBV7-9 and J usage is TRBJ2-7, with 7 bases aligning to TRBD2. The CDR3 length is 15 residues. Germline assignment: CDR1 SEHNR and CDR2 FQNEAQ (reference sequence). V lost 5 bases, J lost 0 bases, and 7 bases stayed unmatched. CDR3: CASSPSGAASYEQYF. Here the CDR3 DNA reads TGTGCCAGCAGCCCTAGCGGAGCCGCCTCCTACGAGCAGTACTTC. Drawing the rest from reference TRBV7-9 and TRBJ2-7, the complete variable domain is DTGVSQNPRHKITKRGQNVTFRCDPISEHNRLYWYRQTLGQGPEFLTYFQNEAQLEKSRLLSDRFSAERPKGSFSTLEIQRTEQGDSAMYLCASSPSGAASYEQYFGPGTRLTVT.

This clone has a handful of counts. The rearrangement uses TRBV9 and TRBJ2-3; 10 nucleotides line up with TRBD2. Germline CDR1 reads SGDLS; CDR2 reads YYNGEE. This CDR3 has 17 residues. The J segment lost 4 bases and the V segment lost 3 bases, leaving 11 bases of the junction unmatched. The CDR3 loop is CASSARILAGGADTQYF. As DNA, the CDR3 is TGTGCCAGCAGCGCCCGAATCTTAGCGGGAGGAGCAGATACGCAGTATTTT.

The chain carries TRBV13 and TRBJ1-4, with D unclear. The ends were cut back, 2 bases at V and 11 bases at J, with 15 bases in the middle. The CDR3 extends over 14 amino acids. Germline lookup yields CDR1 PRHDT and CDR2 FYEKMQ (reference sequence). The CDR3 region is CASSLRDTAGKLFF. As DNA, the CDR3 is TGTGCCAGCAGCTTAAGAGATACGGCGGGGAAACTGTTTTTT. Supplemented by reference TRBV13 and TRBJ1-4, the full variable domain reads AAGVIQSPRHLIKEKRETATLKCYPIPRHDTVYWYQQGPGQDPQFLISFYEKMQSDKGSIPDRFSAQQFSDYHSELNMSSLELGDSALYFCASSLRDTAGKLFFGSGTQLSVL.

This sequence joins TRBV6-5 and TRBJ2-3; no clear D. This CDR3 spans 13 amino acids. The germline gives CDR1 MNHEY, CDR2 SVGAGI. Trimming shortened V by 5 bases and J by 0 bases, and 6 bases separated the two germline ends. The CDR3 spells CASSQRSTDTQYF. Here the CDR3 DNA reads TGTGCCAGCAGTCAACGGAGCACAGATACGCAGTATTTT.

The chain uses TRBV5-8 and TRBJ1-3; the D is unclear. CDR3 length: 13 residues. Trimming shortened V by 0 bases and J by 4 bases, and 5 bases separated the two germline ends. CDR1 and CDR2 from the germline V gene are SGHTS and YDEGEE. DNA of the CDR3: TGTGCCAGCAGCTTGGGCGGGGGAAACACCATATATTTT. The encoded protein is CASSLGGGNTIYF.

The chain carries TRBV27 and TRBJ2-7; D perhaps matches TRBD2 (6 bases). V lost 2 bases to trimming and J lost 3 bases, with 14 bases between them. The CDR3 totals 15 residues. Germline V gene lookup returns CDR1 MNHEY and CDR2 SMNVEV (reference sequence). The CDR3 DNA reads as TGTGCCAGCAGTTTACGGGGGTCTTACTTCTACGAGCAGTACTTC. Its protein product is CASSLRGSYFYEQYF.

CDR3 region: CASRLFGGSGSQETQYF. In nucleotides, the CDR3 is TGTGCCAGCAGACTCTTTGGGGGCAGCGGGAGCCAAGAGACCCAGTACTTC. V is TRBV7-8 and J is TRBJ2-5; 8 positions match TRBD2. CDR1 SGHVS and CDR2 FQNEAQ come from the germline V gene. This CDR3 has 17 amino acids. V shed 6 bases, J shed 1 base, and the junction held 13 bases outside the gene matches.

This chain connects TRBV9 to TRBJ2-1, with 11 nucleotides matching TRBD1. There are 15 residues in the CDR3. CDR1 SGDLS and CDR2 YYNGEE come from the germline V gene. Trimming took 4 bases from V and 8 from J; bases not matched to a gene: 8. This CDR3 is CASSPGTGGFDEQFF. The CDR3 coding sequence is TGTGCCAGCAGCCCCGGGACAGGGGGGTTCGATGAGCAGTTCTTC.

The chain combines TRBV28 with TRBJ2-1; 15 bases are a match to TRBD2. CDR1 is MDHEN, CDR2 SYDVKM, per germline. Losses at the gene ends were 6 bases for V and 7 bases for J; bases not matched to a gene: 7. The CDR3 spans 16 residues. CDR3 DNA sequence: TGTGCCAGCAGACCAGGGGGGACTAGCGGGAGGAATGAGCAGTTCTTC. This translates into CASRPGGTSGRNEQFF.